This T cell receptor (beta chain) was retrieved from a study of blood T cell repertoires in COVID-19. Assay: immunoSEQ multiplex PCR; the TCRdb copy retains only in-frame clones and omits some. The sample lists 100,000 to 120,000 clones, 70% to 90% occurring once. CDR1 SGHTA and CDR2 FQGNSA come from the germline V gene. CDR3 length: 14 amino acids. V was pared by 5 bases and J by 4 bases, with 12 bases between. The TCR sequence derives from a human donor in a cohort sampled during active COVID-19. This chain joins TRBV7-2 and TRBJ2-1, with D possibly being TRBD2 (5 bases). Sequenced material: peripheral blood. CDR3 bases: TGTGCCAGCAGCCCCCGGGGAAAATACAATGAGCAGTTCTTC. Translating it yields CASSPRGKYNEQFF.